Sequencing of this T cell receptor (beta chain) was carried out in a study of cytomegalovirus exposure and HLA in healthy donors. Remarks on this clone: Its antigen is currently unknown.

PCR employed 60 Vbeta and 13 Jbeta primers. Sequenced by immunoSEQ multiplex PCR; TCRdb stores in-frame clones only, minus some. Its table lists about 200,000 clones. CDR3 length: 15 residues. J gave up 1 base and V 4 bases, and 7 bases lay outside the gene matches. Germline values: CDR1 SGHDT, CDR2 YYEEEE. Notes on the study in general: Most TCR beta V segments were productive about 87% or about 30% of the time in an earlier analysis. Many donors carried some public TCRs, although rarity characterized most TCR sequences.

The chain couples TRBV5-6 to TRBJ2-5, with TRBD1 identical over 7 bases. The sequence was obtained from a boy younger than 18 in good health and CMV-seronegative. Source material: PBMCs. The CDR3, as DNA: TGTGCCAGCAGCCTCCTTGACAGGGCCCAAGAGACCCAGTACTTC. It codes for CASSLLDRAQETQYF.